This T cell receptor (beta chain) is drawn from a study of blood T cell repertoires in COVID-19. On the study more broadly: Both acute and convalescent COVID-19 samples were obtained from the United States, Italy and Spain.

This clone was found once. The ends lost 4 bases at V and 8 bases at J; junction bases unmatched: 7. Germline V CDR1 and CDR2: SEHNR, FQNEAQ (reference sequence). This CDR3 region has 13 residues. Assay: immunoSEQ multiplex PCR; the TCRdb copy retains only in-frame clones and omits some. Altogether roughly 200,000 clones are present, roughly 80% being singletons, with the ten largest covering approximately 7.9%. The chain has TRBV7-9 and TRBJ1-2, with 7 bases matching TRBD1. The sequenced sample consisted of peripheral blood. The source of this sequence is a woman older than 75 with acute or convalescent COVID-19. CDR3 protein: CASSSTGVGGYTF. The CDR3 region has the DNA TGTGCCAGCAGCTCAACAGGGGTAGGGGGCTACACCTTC.